Listed below are T cell receptor beta chains from one sample, sequenced in a study of cytomegalovirus exposure and HLA in healthy donors. TCRdb keeps only in-frame clones here, not all; method: immunoSEQ multiplex PCR. The sample carries 150,000 to 200,000 clones, approximately 84% recorded once. The source material was PBMCs. Every receptor here comes from a woman aged 35 to 49 in good health and CMV-seropositive. CDR3s include the opening cysteine and the closing phenylalanine or tryptophan. The D gene is left open where the match is weak. Clone sizes are given selectively: once, few, many, or a class where the clone is expanded.

J,D,V,size,CDR3,DNA
TRBJ1-1,TRBD1,TRBV2,-,CASSGTGVVDTEAFF,TGTGCCAGCAGTGGGACAGGGGTCGTGGACACTGAAGCTTTCTTT
TRBJ2-7,TRBD1,TRBV6-6,few,CASTNRGLTYEQYF,TGTGCCAGCACCAACAGGGGGCTTACCTACGAGCAGTACTTC
TRBJ2-2,TRBD1,TRBV6-1,-,CASSTGATNTGELFF,TGTGCCAGCAGCACAGGGGCTACGAACACCGGGGAGCTGTTTTTT
TRBJ2-2,-,TRBV7-9,-,CSSSLGGRPEDTGELFF,TGTTCCAGCAGCTTAGGTGGGAGACCGGAGGACACCGGGGAGCTGTTTTTT
TRBJ2-1,TRBD1,TRBV6-5,-,CASRADYPGGEQFF,TGTGCCAGCAGGGCAGACTATCCAGGGGGTGAGCAGTTCTTC
TRBJ1-2,-,TRBV6-5,-,CASTQGTSNYGYTF,TGTGCCAGCACGCAAGGGACATCGAACTATGGCTACACCTTC
TRBJ2-1,-,TRBV11-2,-,CASSRSYNEQFF,TGTGCCAGCAGCCGCAGTTACAATGAGCAGTTCTTC
TRBJ2-1,-,TRBV30,-,CAWSVQGGRKKFF,TGTGCCTGGAGTGTACAGGGGGGGCGGAAAAAGTTCTTC
TRBJ2-6,-,TRBV28,-,CASSPQGSGANGLTF,TGTGCCAGCAGTCCGCAGGGGTCCGGGGCCAACGGCCTGACTTTC
TRBJ2-7,TRBD2,TRBV11-1,-,CASSDSGVITYEQYF,TGTGCCAGCAGTGATAGCGGGGTTATCACCTACGAGCAGTACTTC
TRBJ1-5,-,TRBV5-6,-,CASSRGLTNQPQHF,TGTGCCAGCAGCCGGGGACTGACCAATCAGCCCCAGCATTTT
TRBJ1-2,-,TRBV7-9,-,CSSRRVEGANYGYTF,TGTTCCAGCAGGCGAGTGGAGGGCGCTAACTATGGCTACACCTTC
TRBJ2-5,TRBD2,TRBV6-1,-,CASSDQGLSETQYF,TGTGCCAGCAGTGACCAGGGACTATCGGAGACCCAGTACTTC
TRBJ2-2,-,TRBV14,-,CASSQQRVGELFF,TGTGCCAGCAGTCAACAGCGGGTCGGGGAGCTGTTTTTT
TRBJ1-1,-,TRBV10-3,few,CAISESRSLTEAFF,TGTGCCATCAGTGAGTCGAGGTCTTTAACTGAAGCTTTCTTT
TRBJ2-3,-,TRBV27,-,CASGQGVGTQYF,TGTGCCAGCGGGCAGGGTGTAGGTACGCAGTATTTT
TRBJ2-5,-,TRBV7-7,-,CASSLGALSGETQYF,TGTGCCAGCAGCTTAGGTGCCTTGAGCGGGGAGACCCAGTACTTC
TRBJ1-1,-,TRBV6-6,-,CANQQGVNTEAFF,TGTGCCAACCAACAGGGAGTGAACACTGAAGCTTTCTTT
TRBJ2-7,-,TRBV27,-,CASSLRGSREQYF,TGTGCCAGCAGTTTACGAGGGAGTCGCGAGCAGTACTTC
TRBJ2-1,TRBD1,TRBV7-8,-,CASSFRRTGRNEQFF,TGTGCCAGCAGCTTCCGAAGGACAGGGCGGAATGAGCAGTTCTTC
TRBJ1-5,-,TRBV19,-,CASSGLGQPQHF,TGTGCCAGTAGTGGCCTCGGGCAGCCCCAGCATTTT
TRBJ1-2,TRBD1,TRBV5-4,-,CASSFPTDRGNYGYTF,TGTGCCAGCAGCTTTCCCACGGACAGGGGAAACTATGGCTACACCTTC
TRBJ2-1,TRBD2,TRBV28,-,CASTLGRGDFLSSYNEQFF,TGTGCCAGCACCCTTGGGCGGGGGGACTTTCTTAGCTCCTACAATGAGCAGTTCTTC
TRBJ1-2,-,TRBV28,-,CASSFNSYGYTF,TGTGCCAGCAGTTTTAACAGCTATGGCTACACCTTC
TRBJ1-3,TRBD1,TRBV15,-,CATSTRQGATGNTIYF,TGTGCCACCAGCACTAGACAGGGAGCTACTGGAAACACCATATATTTT
TRBJ2-7,-,TRBV13,-,CASSFGVTYEQYF,TGTGCCAGCAGTTTCGGGGTCACCTACGAGCAGTACTTC
TRBJ2-2,-,TRBV19,-,CASSIQGELFF,TGTGCCAGTAGTATTCAAGGGGAGCTGTTTTTT
TRBJ2-1,-,TRBV5-4,-,CASSHRASRGSNEQFF,TGTGCCAGCAGCCACCGGGCGAGCCGAGGGAGCAATGAGCAGTTCTTC
TRBJ1-1,-,TRBV5-6,-,CASSLVREGTEAFF,TGTGCCAGCAGCTTGGTCAGGGAGGGCACTGAAGCTTTCTTT
TRBJ1-3,-,TRBV4-2,-,CASSQGGGAGNTIYF,TGTGCCAGCAGCCAAGGGGGGGGTGCCGGAAACACCATATATTTT
TRBJ2-1,TRBD1,TRBV4-2,-,CASSQEGTGYNEQFF,TGTGCCAGCAGCCAAGAAGGGACAGGGTACAATGAGCAGTTCTTC
TRBJ1-2,TRBD1,TRBV5-6,few,CASSLVGQGHYGYTF,TGTGCCAGCAGCTTGGTGGGACAGGGCCACTATGGCTACACCTTC
TRBJ2-1,-,TRBV9,once,CASSVGLEGEQFF,TGTGCCAGCAGCGTAGGTTTAGAGGGTGAGCAGTTCTTC
TRBJ1-4,-,TRBV6-5,-,CASSRDAEKLFF,TGTGCCAGCAGCAGGGATGCCGAAAAACTGTTTTTT
TRBJ2-5,TRBD1,TRBV5-1,-,CASSLGPGQGARETQYF,TGCGCCAGCAGCTTGGGGCCGGGACAGGGGGCTAGGGAGACCCAGTACTTC
TRBJ1-1,-,TRBV5-1,few,CASSLDRVTEAFF,TGCGCCAGCAGCTTGGATCGGGTCACTGAAGCTTTCTTT